Below, one TCR beta chain is given with its context. Germline assignment: CDR1 SGHAT and CDR2 FQDESV (reference sequence). The CDR3 is 14 residues long. The ends were cut back, 2 bases at V and 5 bases at J, with 12 bases in the middle. Reverse transcription of roughly 0.45 to 1 ug RNA was performed with random hexamers. Amplification of TCR beta CDR3 across 54 Vbeta and 13 Jbeta was performed with immunoSEQ multiplex PCR. TCRdb reprocessed the immunoSEQ multiplex PCR reads via MiXCR and lists one record per CDR3 protein. The sample contains approximately 260,000 distinct CDR3 sequences, 95% to 97% of which appear only once. This specimen comes from a study of CD8 T cells in Susac syndrome. Study information: Sequencing included Susac syndrome patients, five or six of them with active disease and about eight in remission.

The rearrangement links TRBV11-1 to TRBJ1-1, with D hard to call. The clonotype comes from a human donor with Susac syndrome. Sequencing was carried out using CD4+ T cells from PBMCs. The CDR3 nucleotides read TGTGCCAGCAGCTTAAATGAGGGAGAAACTGAAGCTTTCTTT. It specifies CASSLNEGETEAFF.